This section outlines one T cell receptor (beta chain) sequence together with its context. The antigen remains unidentified. J gave up 5 bases and V 2 bases, and 3 bases lay outside the gene matches. This CDR3 spans 15 amino acids. Germline CDR1 and CDR2: SGHVS and FNYEAQ. This record belongs to a study of cytomegalovirus exposure and HLA in healthy donors. Study observations and caveats: CMV serostatus was the sole immune exposure data available. Most TCR beta V segments were productive about 87% or about 30% of the time in an earlier analysis. Of the V segments, some could not be distinguished, including TRBV6-2 and TRBV6-3, and were excluded. According to the study, 160 or so TCR beta chains were cytomegalovirus-associated.

The PCR used 60 Vbeta and 13 Jbeta primers. Assay used: immunoSEQ multiplex PCR; TCRdb lists only in-frame clones, some missing. There are around 50,000 clones in the sample, with 12% held by the top ten. This receptor was identified in a woman younger than 45 in good health and CMV-seropositive. Material for sequencing was PBMCs. V gene TRBV7-6 combines with J gene TRBJ1-4; TRBD1 matches at 9 bases. The CDR3 sequence is CASSLLGTGNEKLFF. For the CDR3, the DNA is TGTGCCAGCAGCTTATTAGGGACAGGGAATGAAAAACTGTTTTTT.